This passage covers 6 T cell receptor beta chains from one sample sequenced in a study of human T cells and chemical hapten exposure. TCRdb called the RACE reads again in MiXCR, with one record for every CDR3 protein. The table has some 350,000 distinct CDR3 sequences, 6% to 8.5% seen once. Stated time point: patch test 1, 2 weeks after DPC sensitization. Specified treatment: therapeutic diphenylcyclopropenone sensitization with weekly scalp DPC. This material consisted of whole blood, taken in connection with sensitization to the hapten diphenylcyclopropenone (DPC). The receptor set was obtained from a woman in her late teens or twenties with alopecia areata. Some clones in this sample may be carry-over from other donors' samples.

This clonotype appeared a few times. The rearrangement uses TRBV7-9 and TRBJ1-1, with D unresolved. The CDR3 spans 13 residues. Germline lookup yields CDR1 SEHNR and CDR2 FQNEAQ (reference sequence). Trimming took 8 bases from V and 1 from J, leaving 11 bases between them. The CDR3, as DNA: TGTGCCAGCCACAGAGAACCGAACACTGAAGCTTTCTTT. Its protein is CASHREPNTEAFF.

This clonotype was seen a handful of times. The genes are TRBV6-2 or TRBV6-3 and TRBJ1-6, with unresolved D. Germline V CDR1 and CDR2: MNHEY, SVGEGT. The CDR3 is made up of 14 amino acids. The V end was cut by 6 bases, the J end by 7 bases, with 13 bases between. CDR3 DNA: TGTGCCAGCAGATCAACGGGAGGAAATTCACCCCTCCACTTT. It encodes CASRSTGGNSPLHF.

The chain couples TRBV18 to TRBJ1-6; perhaps TRBD1 as D (5 bases). CDR3 length: 15 amino acids. Germline CDR1 is KGHSH and CDR2 is LQKENI. V was pared by 4 bases and J by 8 bases, with 15 bases between. CDR3 sequence (DNA): TGTGCCAGCTCACAGTTGGGGGTCTCAGATTCACCCCTCCACTTT. It translates to CASSQLGVSDSPLHF.

This clonotype was observed a handful of times. The gene calls are TRBV7-3 and TRBJ2-5; maybe TRBD2 (6 bases). Trimming took 3 bases from V and 6 from J, leaving 14 bases between them. In germline, CDR1 is SGHTA, CDR2 FQGTGA. This CDR3 has 14 amino acids. CDR3 region: CASSLEGWGKTQYF. The DNA for the CDR3 is TGTGCCAGCAGCTTGGAGGGCTGGGGGAAGACCCAGTACTTC.

This clonotype was seen more than once but under ten times. This chain links TRBV6-5 with TRBJ1-5; no clear D. V was trimmed by 4 bases and J by 4 bases, leaving 8 bases between them. The germline V gene has CDR1 MNHEY and CDR2 SVGAGI. The CDR3 has 13 amino acids. The CDR3 coding sequence is TGTGCCAGCAGTTGGGCCCTTAATCAGCCCCAGCATTTT. Encoded protein: CASSWALNQPQHF.

This clonotype showed up just a few times. This chain joins TRBV7-3 and TRBJ1-1; no definite D call. The germline CDR1 and CDR2 sequences are SGHTA and FQGTGA. This CDR3 contains 15 residues. Trimming left V 0 bases short and J 0 bases short, with 8 bases between. The DNA of the CDR3 is TGTGCCAGCAGCTTAACGGGCGGAATGAACACTGAAGCTTTCTTT. Its translation is CASSLTGGMNTEAFF.